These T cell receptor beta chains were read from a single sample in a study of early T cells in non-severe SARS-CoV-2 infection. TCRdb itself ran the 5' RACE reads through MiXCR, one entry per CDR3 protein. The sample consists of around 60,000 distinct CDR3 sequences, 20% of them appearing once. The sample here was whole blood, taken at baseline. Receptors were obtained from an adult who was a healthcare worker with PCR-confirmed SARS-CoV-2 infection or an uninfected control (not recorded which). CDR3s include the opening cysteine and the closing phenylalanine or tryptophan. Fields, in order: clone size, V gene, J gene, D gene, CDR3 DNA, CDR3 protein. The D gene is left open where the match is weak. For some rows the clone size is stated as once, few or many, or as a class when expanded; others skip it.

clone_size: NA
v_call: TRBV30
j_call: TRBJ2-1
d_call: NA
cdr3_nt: TGTGCCTGGAGTGTAAGAGGGGAGCAGTTCTTC
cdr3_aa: CAWSVRGEQFF

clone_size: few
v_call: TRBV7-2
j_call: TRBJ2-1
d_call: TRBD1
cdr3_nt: TGTGCCAGCAGCTCACGTTTCCCCGGGACAGGGGGTGATGAGCAGTTCTTC
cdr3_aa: CASSSRFPGTGGDEQFF

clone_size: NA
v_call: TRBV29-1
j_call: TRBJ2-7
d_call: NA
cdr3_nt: TGCAGCGTTGAAATAGATGGCGCGGCCTACGAGCAGTACTTC
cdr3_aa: CSVEIDGAAYEQYF

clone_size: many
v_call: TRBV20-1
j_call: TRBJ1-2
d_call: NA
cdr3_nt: TGCAGTGCTAGTCAAGGTGTACAGGAAACTTATGGCTACACCTTC
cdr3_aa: CSASQGVQETYGYTF

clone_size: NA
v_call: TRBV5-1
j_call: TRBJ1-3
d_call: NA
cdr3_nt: TGCGCCAGCAGTCTACAGGGTTGGACTGGAAACACCATATATTTT
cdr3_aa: CASSLQGWTGNTIYF

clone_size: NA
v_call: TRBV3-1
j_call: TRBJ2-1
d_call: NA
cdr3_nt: TGTGCCAGCAGCCGCTACAATGAGCAGTTCTTC
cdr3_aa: CASSRYNEQFF

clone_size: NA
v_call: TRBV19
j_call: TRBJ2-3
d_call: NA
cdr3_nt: TGTGCCAGTAGTAGCGTGACAGATACGCAGTATTTT
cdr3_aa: CASSSVTDTQYF

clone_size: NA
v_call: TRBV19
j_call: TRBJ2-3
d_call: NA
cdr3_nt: TGTGCCAGTAGTACCAAAAAAGATACGCAGTATTTT
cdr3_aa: CASSTKKDTQYF

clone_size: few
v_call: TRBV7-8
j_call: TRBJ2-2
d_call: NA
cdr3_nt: TGTGCCAGCAGCTTTATAATGTGGGCTAGCGAGTACACCGGGGAGCTGTTTTTT
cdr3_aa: CASSFIMWASEYTGELFF

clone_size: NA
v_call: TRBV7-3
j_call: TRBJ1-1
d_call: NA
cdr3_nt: TGTGCCAGCAGCGGTTCTACAGGGATAGCTTTCTTT
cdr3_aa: CASSGSTGIAFF

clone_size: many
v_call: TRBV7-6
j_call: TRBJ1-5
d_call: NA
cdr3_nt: TGTGCCAGCAGCGATGGGGGAGATCAGCCCCAGCATTTT
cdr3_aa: CASSDGGDQPQHF

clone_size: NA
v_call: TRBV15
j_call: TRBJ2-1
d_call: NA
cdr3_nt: TGTGCCACCAGCAAGGACTGGAGTGAGCAGTTCTTC
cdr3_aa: CATSKDWSEQFF

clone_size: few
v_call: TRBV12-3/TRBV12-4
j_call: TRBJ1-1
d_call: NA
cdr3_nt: TGTGCCAGCAGTTTACCCCCGGAGAAGGGCACTGAAGCTTTCTTT
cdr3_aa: CASSLPPEKGTEAFF

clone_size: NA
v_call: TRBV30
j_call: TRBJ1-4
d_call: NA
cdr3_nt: TGTGCCTGGAGTTTCTCGCCGGAAAAACTGTTTTTT
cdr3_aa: CAWSFSPEKLFF

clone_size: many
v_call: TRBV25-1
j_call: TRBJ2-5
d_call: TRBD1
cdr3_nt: TGTGCCAGCAGTATCGGGACAGGGCACGAAGAGACCCAGTACTTC
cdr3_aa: CASSIGTGHEETQYF

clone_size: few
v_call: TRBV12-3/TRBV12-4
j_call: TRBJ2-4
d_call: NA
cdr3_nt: TGTGCCAGCAGTCCCTTAGCAGGGCCAGGCATTCAGTACTTC
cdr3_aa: CASSPLAGPGIQYF

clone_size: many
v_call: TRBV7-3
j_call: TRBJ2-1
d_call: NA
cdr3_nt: TGTGCCAGCAGGTACGGGGCCGGTGAGCAGTTCTTC
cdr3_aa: CASRYGAGEQFF

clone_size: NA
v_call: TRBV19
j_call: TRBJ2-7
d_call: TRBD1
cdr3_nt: TGTGCCAGTAGTAACCCGGACAGGGGACCCCGCGAGCAGTACTTC
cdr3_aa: CASSNPDRGPREQYF

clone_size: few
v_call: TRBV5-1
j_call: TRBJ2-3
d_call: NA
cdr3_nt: TGCGCCAGCAGCTTCCAGGGGACGACGCAGTATTTT
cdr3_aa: CASSFQGTTQYF

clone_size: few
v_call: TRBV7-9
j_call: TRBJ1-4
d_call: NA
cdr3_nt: TGTGCCAGCAGCTCGTTGCCTAATGAAAAACTGTTTTTT
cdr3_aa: CASSSLPNEKLFF

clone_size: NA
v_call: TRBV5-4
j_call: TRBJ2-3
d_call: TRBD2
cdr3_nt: TGTGCCAGCAGCATTCGCGGGGGAGATACGCAGTATTTT
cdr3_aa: CASSIRGGDTQYF

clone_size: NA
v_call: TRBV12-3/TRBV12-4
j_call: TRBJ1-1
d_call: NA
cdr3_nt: TGTGCCAGCAGTGACAGGTACACTGAAGCTTTCTTT
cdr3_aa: CASSDRYTEAFF

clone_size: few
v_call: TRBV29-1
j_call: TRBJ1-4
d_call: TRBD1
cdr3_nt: TGCAGCGCCTTTCGGGGGACAGGGGAAAAACTGTTTTTT
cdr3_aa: CSAFRGTGEKLFF

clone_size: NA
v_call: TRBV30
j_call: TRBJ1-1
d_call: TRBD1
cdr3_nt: TGTGCCCTTCAGGGGGGGGACACTGAAGCTTTCTTT
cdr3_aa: CALQGGDTEAFF

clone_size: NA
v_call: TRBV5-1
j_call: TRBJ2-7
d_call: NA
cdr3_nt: TGCGCCAGCAGCTTGGTCGCAAACTACGAGCAGTACTTC
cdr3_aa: CASSLVANYEQYF

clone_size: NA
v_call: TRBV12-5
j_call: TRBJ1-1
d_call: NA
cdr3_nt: TGTGCTAGTGACAGGGATGCCACTGAAGCTTTCTTT
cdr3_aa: CASDRDATEAFF

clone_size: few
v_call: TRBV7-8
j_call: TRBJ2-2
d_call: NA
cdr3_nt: TGTGCCAGCAGCATTAGACGGGACGGCACCGGGGAGCTGTTTTTT
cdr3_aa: CASSIRRDGTGELFF

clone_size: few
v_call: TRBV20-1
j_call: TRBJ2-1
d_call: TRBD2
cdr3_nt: TGCAGTGCCCCCGCGACTAGCGAGAACAATGAGCAGTTCTTC
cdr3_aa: CSAPATSENNEQFF

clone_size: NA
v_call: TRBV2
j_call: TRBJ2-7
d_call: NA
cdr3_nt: TGTGCCAGCAGTGAATCGCTGGAGCAGTACTTC
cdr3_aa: CASSESLEQYF

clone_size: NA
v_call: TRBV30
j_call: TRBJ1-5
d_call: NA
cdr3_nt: TGTGCCTGGAGTGTTTGGGGGCGAGGTTCAGTTCAGCCCCAGCATTTT
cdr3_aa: CAWSVWGRGSVQPQHF

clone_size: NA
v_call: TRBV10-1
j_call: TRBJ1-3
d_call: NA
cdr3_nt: TGCGCCAGTGCCGCTGAAGGGATTCCTGGAAACACCATATATTTT
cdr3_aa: CASAAEGIPGNTIYF

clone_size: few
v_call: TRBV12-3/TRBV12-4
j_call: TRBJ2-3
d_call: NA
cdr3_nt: TGTGCCAGCAGTCTAGCGAGAAGGGCAGATACGCAGTATTTT
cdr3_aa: CASSLARRADTQYF

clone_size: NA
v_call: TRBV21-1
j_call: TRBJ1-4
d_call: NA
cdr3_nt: TGTGCCAGCAGCACAAGACAGGCGATTAATGAAAAACTGTTTTTT
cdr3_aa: CASSTRQAINEKLFF

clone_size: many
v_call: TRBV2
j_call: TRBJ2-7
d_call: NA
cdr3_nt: TGTGCCAGCAGGGAAGTTCGAACTTACTACGAGCAGTACTTC
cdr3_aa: CASREVRTYYEQYF

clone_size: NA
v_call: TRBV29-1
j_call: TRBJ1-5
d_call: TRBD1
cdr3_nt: TGCAGCGCCGGGGACAGGAGCAATCAGCCCCAGCATTTT
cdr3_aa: CSAGDRSNQPQHF

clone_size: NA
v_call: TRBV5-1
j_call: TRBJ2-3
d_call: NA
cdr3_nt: TGCGCCAGCAGCCTGGACAGTTGGGCAGATACGCAGTATTTT
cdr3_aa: CASSLDSWADTQYF

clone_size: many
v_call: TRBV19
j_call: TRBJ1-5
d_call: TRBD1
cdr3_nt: TGTGCCAGTAGTATATCACAGGGGGCAAGACAGCCCCAGCATTTT
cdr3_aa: CASSISQGARQPQHF

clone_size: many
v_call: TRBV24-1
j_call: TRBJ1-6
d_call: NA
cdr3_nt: TGTGCCACCAGTGAAGACAGGAGCAACTCACCCCTCCACTTT
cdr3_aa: CATSEDRSNSPLHF

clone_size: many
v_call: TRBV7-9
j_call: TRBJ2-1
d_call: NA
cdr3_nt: TGTGCCAGCAGCTTAAGATCCTACAATGAGCAGTTCTTC
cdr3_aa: CASSLRSYNEQFF

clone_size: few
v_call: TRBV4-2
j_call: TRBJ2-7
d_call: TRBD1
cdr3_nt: TGTGCCAGCAGCCATGACTACAGGGGTTACGAGCAGTACTTC
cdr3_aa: CASSHDYRGYEQYF

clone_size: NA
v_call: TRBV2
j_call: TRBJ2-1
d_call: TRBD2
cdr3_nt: TGTGCCAGCAGTGAATCTGGGACTAGCGGAGATGAGCAGTTCTTC
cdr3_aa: CASSESGTSGDEQFF

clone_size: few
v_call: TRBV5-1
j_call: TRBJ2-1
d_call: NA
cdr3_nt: TGCGCCAGCAGGACCGTCAGCTCCTACAATGAGCAGTTCTTC
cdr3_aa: CASRTVSSYNEQFF